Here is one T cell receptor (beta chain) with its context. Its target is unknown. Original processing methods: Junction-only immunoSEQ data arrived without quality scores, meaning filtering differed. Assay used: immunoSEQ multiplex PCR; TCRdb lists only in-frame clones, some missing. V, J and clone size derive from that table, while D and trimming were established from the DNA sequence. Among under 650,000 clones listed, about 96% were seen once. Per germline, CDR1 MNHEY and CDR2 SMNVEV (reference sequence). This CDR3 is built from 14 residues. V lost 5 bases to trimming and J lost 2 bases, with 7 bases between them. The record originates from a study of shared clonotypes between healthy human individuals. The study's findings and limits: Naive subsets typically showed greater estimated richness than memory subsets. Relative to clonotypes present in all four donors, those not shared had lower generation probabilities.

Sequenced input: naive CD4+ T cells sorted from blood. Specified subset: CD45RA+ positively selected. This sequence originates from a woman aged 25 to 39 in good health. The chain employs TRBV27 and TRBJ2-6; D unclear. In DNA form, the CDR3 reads TGTGCCAGCAGTAAGACGACTGGGGCCAACGTCCTGACTTTC. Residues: CASSKTTGANVLTF.